Listed here is a single TCR beta chain. No cognate antigen has been identified for it. One base away there is no much larger clone; base qualities are not given. The sample originates from a study of cytomegalovirus exposure and HLA in healthy donors (dated by TCRdb to 2016 to 2017). In terms of the full investigation: An earlier analysis of some 620 of the donors reported about 280 Gb of sequence data and around 120 million unique TCR beta sequences obtained from some 200 million T cells. HLA typing included class I and class II loci at four-digit resolution. The study profiled the T cell repertoires of under 850 subjects by immunosequencing and related them to cytomegalovirus serostatus. Rather than drawing on any new phenotypic data, the later analysis identified candidate immune exposures from TCR beta sequences and the way those sequences occurred across donors. Several DR-DQ haplotypes were treated as single units for association and clustering because of strong linkage in the cohort. Across some 400 genotyped donors of the cohort, an average of roughly 250,000 unique TCR beta nucleotide sequences per donor were sequenced, and 15% to 20% of those sequences were non-productive. Alongside the repertoire data, information on donor age, sex, ethnicity and CMV serostatus was compiled. To decide whether each TCR beta V gene segment behaved as functional or pseudogenic, an earlier analysis of fewer than 750 of the donors relied on high-throughput TCR beta sequencing. In a later analysis, previously published TCR beta repertoires from about 670 donors were re-analyzed and high-resolution HLA genotyping was added so that TCR occurrence patterns could be studied. The aim of the study was to test whether cataloging public T cell receptors could identify signatures of past pathogen exposure. To predict cytomegalovirus infection status, the study brought together high-throughput TCR immunosequencing, statistical association of individual TCRs with disease status, and machine learning. Every discovery cohort repertoire had been produced on one sequencing platform. The genetic ancestry cluster associated with self-reported Caucasian donors included 81% of the roughly 390 genotyped donors. In a later genetic analysis, genome-wide SNP genotypes for about three fifths of the 666 donors were used, and that subset was treated as a discovery cohort. Along with the roughly 710-subject first cohort, a separate validation cohort of over 90 different subjects was used. The number of typed donors differed by locus: about 620-640 for A, B, C, DRB1 and DQB1; approximately 530 for DQA1; over 600 for DPA1; and roughly 470 for DPB1. Around 320 gigabases of sequencing data and roughly 90 million unique TCR sequences were included in an early release covering several hundred HLA-typed donors. What the research found in general, with its limitations: In a later analysis, some 17,000 TCR beta sequences were associated with specific HLA alleles at a false discovery rate of 0.05. When HLA alleles, especially DR and DQ, strongly co-occurred, TCR associations were difficult to assign to individual alleles. It was suggested by the authors that the approach could potentially be generalized to other disease states and immunological phenotypes. In this cohort, only TCR beta chains were sequenced, and detectable features were limited by the absence of alpha or paired-chain data. A further reported finding was that TCR beta sequences accurately predicted the HLA-A and HLA-B alleles for most subjects in the first cohort. Across donors, most TCR sequences were observed very rarely, whereas some public TCRs were present in many individuals. Because HLA typing was unavailable for some donors at each locus, only the typed subset was used in association tests. Cytomegalovirus status was reported to be diagnosed by the classifier with high specificity and sensitivity in both the original and validation cohorts. A later analysis found that most CMV-associated TCR beta chains appeared HLA-restricted, with HLA associations seemingly driven largely by CMV exposure. Correlated functional status among segregating V segments might reflect linkage disequilibrium, but an unknown experimental factor could not be ruled out. Presence/absence analyses assumed roughly uniform sequencing depth across donors, an assumption that may not hold. CMV serostatus was the only immune exposure information available for the cohort. A later analysis reported that several top co-occurrence clusters appeared linked to parvovirus B19, influenza, CMV and Epstein-Barr virus. In a later genetic analysis, a missense DCLRE1C variant was associated with V-gene and J-gene trimming of TCR beta chains, and the association was replicated in an independent cohort. In a later analysis, HLA-associated TCR beta chains showed more clonal expansion and lower generation probabilities than non-associated chains that were equally common. According to a later genetic analysis, donors in an Asian-associated ancestry cluster had fewer N-insertions in productive TCRs than the approximately 700-donor mean. A total of some 180 TCR beta chains were listed by the study as associated with cytomegalovirus. A group of highly shared sequence variants was considered likely to be a technical artifact of the sequencing pipeline. Because counts were too low, more than 15 rarely observed V segments, including chromosome 9 orphons, were left out of the earlier analysis of about 500 of the donors. In vitro tests confirmed that three of the cytomegalovirus-associated TCR beta chains recognize cytomegalovirus antigens. In an earlier analysis of some 500 of the donors, most TCR beta V segments appeared in productive rearrangements about 87% or about 30% of the time, broadly matching IMGT annotations. Because the 87-base-pair reads could not distinguish some IMGT-functional V segments, including TRBV6-2 and TRBV6-3, those segments were excluded. According to a later analysis, TCR association rates differed among HLA loci, with DRB1 alleles showing the most associated TCRs and HLA-C alleles showing the fewest.

Receptors were amplified or captured by the immunoSEQ multiplex PCR assay. The multiplex PCR relied on a mix of 60 forward primers for TCR Vbeta segments and 13 reverse primers for TCR Jbeta segments. A multiplex PCR assay on genomic DNA amplified the CDR3 region of rearranged TCR beta genes. The amplified TCR beta libraries were sequenced on the Illumina HiSeq System as 87-base-pair reads. On the authors' methods: In a later analysis, 70 million to 95 million unique TCR beta chains were counted across the 500 to 700 repertoires, and roughly 11 million of these chains were shared by at least two donors. A nearest-neighbor algorithm error-corrected the raw reads and collapsed the reads into unique sequences, merging closely related sequences to remove PCR and sequencing errors. CDR3 sequences were aligned to IMGT reference sequences to assign V, D and J gene segments. For a sequence to be retained, a match of at least six nucleotides was required to both a V gene segment and a J gene segment. A rearrangement counted as productive if the CDR3 had no stop codons and remained in frame with V and J, and every other rearrangement counted as non-productive. Following IMGT convention, CDR3 was defined as the stretch from the second conserved V-encoded cysteine to the conserved J-encoded phenylalanine. In an earlier analysis of around 600 of the donors, sequences lacking an unambiguous match to a single V gene segment were excluded. In an earlier analysis of approximately 560 of the donors, a V segment was called functional when productive rearrangements were above 56.7%, and segregating when the standard deviation between donors exceeded 5%. To diagnose cytomegalovirus status from the catalog of TCR beta chain sequences, a statistical classification framework was built. V and J gene assignment, in a later analysis, came from comparing TCR nucleotide sequences with IMGT/GENE-DB human TR gene sequences. The TCRdist pipeline was used in a later analysis to assign CDR3 sequences and most-parsimonious VDJ recombination scenarios. In a later analysis, every TCR beta chain was defined by the combination of its CDR3 amino acid sequence and its V-gene family, and reads without a unique V-gene family were dropped. As a way to deal with suspected cross-contamination and a sequencing artifact, a later analysis dropped approximately 590 nucleotide sequences that were highly shared and had low generation probability. For each public chain, a later analysis derived a clonal expansion index from normalized ranks of inferred template counts within each repertoire. Generation probabilities in a later analysis came from a VDJ recombination model fitted to out-of-frame rearrangements, and those results were checked against IGoR. In a later analysis, hypergeometric tests were used to score TCR-TCR, TCR-HLA and TCR-CMV co-occurrence, with a repertoire-size bias correction applied to TCR pairs. False discovery rates were estimated in a later analysis by permuting HLA or CMV assignments 20 times. In a later analysis, co-occurring TCRs were grouped with DBSCAN, and TCRdist sequence similarity was added when clustering was performed within HLA-allele-positive subsets. Repertoires with fewer than 30,000 or more than 120,000 public chains, plus five repertoires with anomalous nucleotide sharing, were excluded from co-occurrence clustering. The clones in this table, taken by TCRdb from immuneACCESS, are in-frame only. Not every clone is retained; where verified, under half of the shortfall comes from an unresolved V gene, and the cause of the rest is unknown. That table supplies the V and J calls and clone size; D and trimming were determined from the DNA. Here the sample has 150,000 to 200,000 clones; approximately 88% occur a single time. The top ten clonotypes cover approximately 1.5% of the sample.

The cohort was made up of 500 to 850 healthy bone marrow donors. Cohort members were all nominally healthy when sampled, although unrecorded immune exposures were likely present. The donor was CMV seronegative and was included in the group of 352 seronegative cohort members. A peripheral blood sample was provided by each donor, and peripheral blood mononuclear cells were used for TCR beta sequencing. The Qiagen DNeasy Blood Extraction Kit was used to extract genomic DNA from the blood cell samples. V is shortened by 2 bases, J by 5 bases, and the region joining them spans 14 bases. The CDR3 numbers 15 residues from cysteine through phenylalanine. Just CDR3 DNA is preserved here, 45 bases in frame from base 1. In the germline V gene (reference sequence), CDR1 corresponds to WNHNN and CDR2 to SYGVQD.

The receptor's source is a young woman in good health and CMV-seronegative. The sequence joins TRBV10-1 to TRBJ2-3; there is no confident call for the D gene. The sample taken for sequencing was PBMCs. CDR3 sequence: CASSEHLIPGDTQYF. The DNA sequence is TGCGCCAGCAGTGAGCATTTGATCCCGGGAGATACGCAGTATTTT.